These 15 T cell receptor beta chains came from one sample sequenced in a study of identical twins. TCRdb called the 5' RACE reads again in MiXCR, with one record for every CDR3 protein. The sample contains about 700,000 distinct CDR3 sequences, approximately 6% of which appear only once. The sample was naive T cells sorted from blood. The receptors shown here come from a man younger than 30 in good health.

In its sample, this clonotype was seen many times. DNA for the CDR3: TGTGCCAGCAGTCTTATAGGAGCGGGAGGATCCGAGCAGTACTTC. This encodes CASSLIGAGGSEQYF. This chain uses TRBV6-1 with TRBJ2-7; TRBD2 aligns across 9 bases. The junction had 11 bases not matched to a gene; V was cut back by 5 bases and J by 6 bases. The CDR3 totals 15 residues. The germline V gene encodes CDR1 MNHNS and CDR2 SASEGT.

This clonotype was seen at least ten times. The chain recombines TRBV6-5 with TRBJ2-7; D remains unclear. Trimming shortened V by 0 bases and J by 0 bases, and 9 bases separated the two germline ends. CDR3 length: 15 amino acids. CDR1 and CDR2 (germline): MNHEY, SVGAGI. Here the CDR3 reads CASSYSWESSYEQYF. Written as DNA, the CDR3 is TGTGCCAGCAGTTACTCTTGGGAAAGCTCCTACGAGCAGTACTTC.

This clonotype occurred a few times. This chain uses TRBV5-1 with TRBJ1-2, with D tentatively TRBD1 (6 bases). Germline assignment: CDR1 SGHRS and CDR2 YFSETQ. Trimming cost V 2 bases and J 2 bases, with 16 bases left between them. The CDR3 contains 16 residues. The CDR3 spells CASSFGSGARNYGYTF. The CDR3 nucleotides are TGCGCCAGCAGCTTCGGTTCAGGGGCCAGAAACTATGGCTACACCTTC.

This clonotype was observed many times. The rearrangement joins TRBV12-3 or TRBV12-4 to TRBJ2-7; D may correspond to TRBD1 or TRBD2 (6 bases each). V was trimmed by 3 bases and J by 1 base, leaving 22 bases between them. CDR3 length: 18 amino acids. CDR3 coding DNA: TGTGCCAGCAGTTTGGAGGGGGACTTCGCTTTCATTTCCTACGAGCAGTACTTC. Translating it yields CASSLEGDFAFISYEQYF.

This clonotype was recorded many times. V gene TRBV4-3 combines with J gene TRBJ1-2, with 7 bases identical to TRBD1. Looked up from germline, CDR1 is LGHNA and CDR2 is YSLEER. Trimming cost V 3 bases and J 4 bases; bases outside gene matches: 8. The CDR3 loop spans 15 amino acids. CDR3 protein: CASSHERTGSYGYTF. DNA of the CDR3: TGCGCCAGCAGCCACGAAAGGACAGGCAGCTATGGCTACACCTTC.

This clonotype was found a few times. The CDR3 bases are TGCGCCAGCAGCAAACCTACGGGGCAGCAAGCCGGGGAGCTGTTTTTT. Amino acid sequence: CASSKPTGQQAGELFF. This chain uses TRBV4-1 with TRBJ2-2; D is possibly TRBD1 or TRBD2 (5 bases each). The length of the CDR3 is 16 residues. The V end lost 5 bases, the J end lost 6 bases, and 19 bases lay between the germline ends. CDR1 and CDR2 (germline): MGHRA, YSYEKL.

This clonotype was picked up a small number of times. The J gene is TRBJ1-2, the V gene TRBV3-1; no reliable D call. CDR3 length: 13 residues. The V end lost 1 base, the J end lost 4 bases, and 7 bases lay between the germline ends. Germline CDR1 is LGHDT and CDR2 is YNNKEL (reference sequence). The CDR3 nucleotides are TGTGCCAGCAGCCAAGGGGCAGTCTATGGCTACACCTTC. Its translation is CASSQGAVYGYTF. The variable domain in full, with the rest retrieved from reference TRBV3-1 and TRBJ1-2, is DTAVSQTPKYLVTQMGNDKSIKCEQNLGHDTMYWYKQDSKKFLKIMFSYNNKELIINETVPNRFSPKSPDKAHLNLHINSLELGDSAVYFCASSQGAVYGYTFGSGTRLTVV.

This clonotype appeared many times. The chain links TRBV9 to TRBJ2-7; 9 positions match TRBD1. Germline V gene data show CDR1 as SGDLS and CDR2 as YYNGEE. V lost 4 bases, J lost 4 bases, and 12 bases stayed unmatched. The CDR3 runs to 16 residues. This CDR3 is CASSPHTRDRVYEQYF. CDR3 DNA: TGTGCCAGCAGCCCTCATACCCGGGACAGGGTTTACGAGCAGTACTTC.

The rearrangement links TRBV11-2 to TRBJ1-1, with D tentatively TRBD1 (5 bases). Germline V gene lookup returns CDR1 SGHAT and CDR2 FQNNGV. The germline V and J ends were trimmed by 2 bases and 1 base, with 14 bases remaining between them. This CDR3 is built from 16 residues. The CDR3 DNA is TGTGCCAGCAGCTTATCGGCAGGGTTACCGAACACTGAAGCTTTCTTT. Its protein is CASSLSAGLPNTEAFF.

This clonotype was counted ten times or more. This chain joins TRBV5-1 and TRBJ2-1; no firm D call. This CDR3 spans 15 amino acids. With 0 bases removed from V and 6 bases from J, the gap between germline ends came to 13 bases. CDR1 and CDR2 from the germline V gene are SGHRS and YFSETQ. The chain's CDR3 is CASSLEPSRANEQFF. DNA for the CDR3: TGCGCCAGCAGCTTGGAACCTAGTCGGGCCAATGAGCAGTTCTTC.

The chain has TRBV11-1 and TRBJ2-5; 15 bases map to TRBD2. CDR1 is SGHAT and CDR2 is FQDESV in the germline V gene (reference sequence). CDR3 length equals 18 residues. V lost 4 bases to trimming and J lost 5 bases; unmatched junction nucleotides: 11. CDR3 protein: CASSSAGTSGRRRETQYF. DNA for the CDR3: TGTGCCAGCAGCTCGGCCGGGACTAGCGGGAGGAGGCGGGAGACCCAGTACTTC. Combining the CDR3 with reference TRBV11-1 and TRBJ2-5 gives the whole variable domain EAEVAQSPRYKITEKSQAVAFWCDPISGHATLYWYRQILGQGPELLVQFQDESVVDDSQLPKDRFSAERLKGVDSTLKIQPAELGDSAMYLCASSSAGTSGRRRETQYFGPGTRLLVL.

About this clonotype itself: A much larger clone lies one base from this, so it may be a read error. The V and J genes are TRBV29-1 and TRBJ2-2; perhaps D is TRBD1 or TRBD2 (5 bases each). CDR3 size: 12 residues. CDR1 SQVTM and CDR2 ANQGSEA come from the germline V gene. The CDR3 bases are TGCAGCGCCCTGGGCAGGGCCGGGGAGCTGTATTTT. As protein: CSALGRAGELYF.

This clonotype occurred a few times. The chain carries TRBV5-1 and TRBJ2-2, with 8 bases that match TRBD1. Germline V gene lookup returns CDR1 SGHRS and CDR2 YFSETQ. CDR3 size: 15 residues. J lost 5 bases, V lost 3 bases, and 6 bases had no gene match. CDR3: CASSWTGKDTGELFF. CDR3 in DNA: TGCGCCAGCAGCTGGACAGGGAAGGATACCGGGGAGCTGTTTTTT.

J is TRBJ1-2 and V is TRBV7-2, with 9 bases that match TRBD1. The germline gives CDR1 SGHTA, CDR2 FQGNSA. V shed 1 base, J shed 8 bases, and the junction held 14 bases outside the gene matches. The CDR3 has 17 residues. Here the CDR3 reads CASSLVTGGIGISGYTF. Here the CDR3 DNA reads TGTGCCAGCAGCTTAGTAACAGGGGGCATCGGGATTTCGGGCTACACCTTC.

This clonotype was counted many times. The chain combines TRBV11-2 with TRBJ2-5, with D tentatively TRBD1 (5 bases). There are 15 residues in the CDR3. The V end lost 5 bases, the J end lost 5 bases, and 18 bases lay between the germline ends. Germline V CDR1 and CDR2: SGHAT, FQNNGV. The CDR3 is CASSPRQILRETQYF. The CDR3 nucleotides read TGTGCCAGCAGCCCAAGACAGATCTTGAGGGAGACCCAGTACTTC.